This TCR beta chain emerged from a study of shared clonotypes between healthy human individuals. Sequencing used immunoSEQ multiplex PCR; TCRdb keeps in-frame clones, though not all of them. The sample contains millions of clones, approximately 95% of which appear only once. Findings and caveats of the study: It was observed that about 5% of naive CD4 clonotypes were shared across several donors. It was the few donors that limited the genetic and exposure-history diversity represented.

Details on this clone: The antigen is undetermined.

The CDR3 has 17 residues. CDR1 LNHDA and CDR2 SQIVND come from the germline V gene (reference sequence). V gave up 9 bases and J gave up 2 bases, with 20 bases separating them. Cells designated naive CD8 were CD45RO-negative and were positively selected for CCR7, with terminally differentiated effector memory CD45RA+ cells excluded. The genes are TRBV19 and TRBJ2-6, with a tentative D call TRBD2 (7 bases). Sample: naive CD8+ T cells sorted from blood. The sequence was obtained from a man younger than 30 in good health. In DNA form, the CDR3 reads TGTGCCAGCCTTAACCGGGGGGCACTCGCTGGGGCCAACGTCCTGACTTTC. Protein product: CASLNRGALAGANVLTF.